The clone carrying this T cell receptor (beta chain) was picked up a small number of times. Its antigen is still unknown. The data were taken from a study of T cells in Graves' hyperthyroidism and ophthalmopathy. Cells are PBMCs isolated from roughly 9.3 ml of fresh blood. What was amplified from RNA transcripts were TCR beta CDR3 regions. Using the HTBI primer set, a first-round RT-PCR was run on the TCR CDR3. From the multiplex PCR reads, TCRdb called clonotypes with MiXCR, one entry per CDR3 protein. This table holds around 700,000 distinct CDR3 sequences, roughly a sixth found once. Broader study findings: Blood shared most expanded thyroid clonotypes above 0.001. Researchers report that a 13 V-J model separated ophthalmopathy from stable hyperthyroidism.

The CDR3 is 15 residues long. Germline CDR1 reads MGHRA; CDR2 reads YSYEKL. The V end lost 4 bases, the J end lost 1 base, and 13 bases lay between the germline ends. The rearrangement links TRBV4-1 to TRBJ1-2, with D maybe TRBD1 (6 bases). Sample: blood. The source of this sequence is a woman aged 50 to 65 with Graves' hyperthyroidism that later progressed to Graves' ophthalmopathy. The CDR3 loop is CASSRVGQLNYGYTF. For the CDR3, the DNA is TGCGCCAGCAGCCGTGTCGGACAGCTTAACTATGGCTACACCTTC.